This TCR beta chain was captured in a study of OX40 agonist ivuxolimab in advanced cancers. Broadly, across the study: Ivuxolimab was a fully human IgG2 agonistic monoclonal antibody targeting the costimulatory receptor OX40 (CD134). Three dose-escalation patients achieved partial responses, one with hepatocellular carcinoma and two with cutaneous melanoma. Peripheral TCRbeta sequencing was intended to test whether TCR sequence diversity was altered and clonal T-cell expansion was caused by ivuxolimab. The paper covers the monotherapy dose-escalation part of the phase I ivuxolimab trial, which included N of about 50 patients. In the dose-escalation cohort, 82.7% of patients were male, and the mean age was around 60 years, with a range of roughly 20 to 85. Intravenous ivuxolimab was administered to patients every 2 weeks at six dose levels: 0.01, 0.1, 0.3, 1.5, 3 and 10 mg/kg. Of the approximately 50 patients in dose escalation, 19 had hepatocellular carcinoma, approximately 15 had melanoma, 9 had renal cell carcinoma and 9 had head and neck cancer. Patients were allowed to have had prior anti-PD-1, anti-PD-L1 or anti-CTLA-4 therapy, and approximately 37% of the dose-escalation patients had been treated with checkpoint inhibitors.

Study-level results and caveats: Low levels of normalized T-cell clonal expansion were also seen in some nonresponding patients. Clonal expansion of both CD4+ and CD8+ blood T cells was observed from baseline to week 6 at doses 0.1 to 3.0 mg/kg. Partial responders in the 0.1-3.0 mg/kg groups had among the lowest normalized peripheral clonal expansion, especially among CD8+ T cells. The antigen specificity of the clonally expanded peripheral T cells was not determined. After ivuxolimab, more expanded clones were found on average in CD8+ T cells than in CD4+ T cells.

Turning to this clone: Its specific antigen is unknown. No base qualities exist here, and no much larger clone lies one base off it.

Genomic DNA was extracted from sorted cells for sequencing of the TCRbeta CDR3 region. TCRbeta CDR3 regions were sequenced using the immunoSEQ Assay. TCRdb took over this immuneACCESS table, retaining in-frame rearrangements with V and J assigned. Such tables are incomplete; in checked studies, under half of the missing clones stem from an unresolved V gene, and the remainder is unexplained. Within this sample are roughly 60,000 clones, with 85% to 90% of them counted one time only. The leading ten clones occupy about 3.9% of the sample. Patients with a history of autoimmune disease or receiving systemic immunosuppression were excluded from the trial. Peripheral blood for TCR sequencing was collected from all dose cohorts at baseline, on cycle 4 day 1, and on cycle 7 day 1. The samples were taken from a phase I, first-in-human, multicenter, open-label dose-escalation trial of ivuxolimab. The trial enrolled adults with locally advanced or metastatic head and neck squamous cell, hepatocellular, melanoma or renal cell carcinoma. Before TCR sequencing, CD4+ T cells and CD8+ T cells were sorted from peripheral blood as separate populations.

The germline V gene specifies SGDLS as CDR1 and YYNGEE as CDR2. Between the V and J ends, shortened by 3 bases and 0 bases respectively, the junction contains 9 bases. The CDR3 holds 15 amino acids from the cysteine to the phenylalanine. The read is trimmed to its CDR3 DNA, 45 bases read in frame from base 1. The TCR comes from an adult with an advanced solid tumor such as melanoma, head and neck, liver or kidney cancer. In this chain, TRBV9 is recombined with TRBJ1-4; the D segment cannot be called with confidence. The sample was CD4+ or CD8+ T cells sorted from blood, taken in a trial of the OX40 agonist ivuxolimab. The nucleotide sequence is given as TGTGCCAGCAGCGCGGATACAACAACTAATGAAAAACTGTTTTTT. It codes for CASSADTTTNEKLFF.